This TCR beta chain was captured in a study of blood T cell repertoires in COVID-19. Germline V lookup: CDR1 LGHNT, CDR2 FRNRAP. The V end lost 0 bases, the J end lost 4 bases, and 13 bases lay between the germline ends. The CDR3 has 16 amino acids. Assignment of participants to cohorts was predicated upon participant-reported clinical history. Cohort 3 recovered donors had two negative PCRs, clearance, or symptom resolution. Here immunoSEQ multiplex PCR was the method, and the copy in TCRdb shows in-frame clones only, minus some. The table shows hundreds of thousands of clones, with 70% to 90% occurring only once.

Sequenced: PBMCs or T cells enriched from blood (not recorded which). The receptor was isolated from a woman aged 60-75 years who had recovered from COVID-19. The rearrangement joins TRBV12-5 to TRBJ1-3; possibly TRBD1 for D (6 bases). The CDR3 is CASGLVLRGQGNTIYF. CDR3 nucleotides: TGTGCTAGTGGTTTGGTCCTCAGGGGTCAGGGAAACACCATATATTTT.